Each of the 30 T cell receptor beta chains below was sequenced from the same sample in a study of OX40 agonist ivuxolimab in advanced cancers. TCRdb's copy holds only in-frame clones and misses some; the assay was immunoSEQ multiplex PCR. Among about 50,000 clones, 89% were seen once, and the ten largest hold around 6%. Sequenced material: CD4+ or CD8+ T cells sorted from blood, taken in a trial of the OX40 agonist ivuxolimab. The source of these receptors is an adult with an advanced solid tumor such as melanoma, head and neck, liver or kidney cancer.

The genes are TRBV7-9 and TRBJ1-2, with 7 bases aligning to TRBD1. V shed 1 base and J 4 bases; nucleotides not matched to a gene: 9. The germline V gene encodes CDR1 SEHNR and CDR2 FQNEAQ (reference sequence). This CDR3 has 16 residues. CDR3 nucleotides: TGTGCCAGCAGCTTAGTGGAGGGGGCGGACGGCTATGGCTACACCTTC. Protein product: CASSLVEGADGYGYTF.

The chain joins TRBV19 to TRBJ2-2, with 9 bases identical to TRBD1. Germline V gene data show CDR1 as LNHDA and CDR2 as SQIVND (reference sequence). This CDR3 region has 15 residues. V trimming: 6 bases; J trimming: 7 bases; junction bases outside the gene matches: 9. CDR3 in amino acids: CASSRTGGKLGELFF. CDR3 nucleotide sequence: TGTGCCAGTAGCAGAACAGGGGGCAAGCTCGGGGAGCTGTTTTTT.

CDR3 bases: TGTGCCAGCAGCTTTCCCGACAGGGCCGAGCAGTACGTC. Translation gives CASSFPDRAEQYV. V and J are TRBV7-9 and TRBJ2-7, with 7 bases matching TRBD1. V lost 3 bases, J lost 6 bases, and 5 bases stayed unmatched. The CDR3 runs to 13 residues. The germline CDR1 and CDR2 sequences are SEHNR and FQNEAQ (reference sequence).

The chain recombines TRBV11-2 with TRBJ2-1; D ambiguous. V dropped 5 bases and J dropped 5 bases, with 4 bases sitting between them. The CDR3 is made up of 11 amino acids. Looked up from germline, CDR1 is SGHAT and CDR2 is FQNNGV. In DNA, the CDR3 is TGTGCCAGCAGCCCGGACAATGAGCAGTTCTTC. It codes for CASSPDNEQFF.

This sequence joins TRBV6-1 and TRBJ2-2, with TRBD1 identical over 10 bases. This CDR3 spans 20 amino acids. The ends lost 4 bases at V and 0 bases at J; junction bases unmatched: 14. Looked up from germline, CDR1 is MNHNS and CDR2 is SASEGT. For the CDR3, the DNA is TGTGCCAGCAGTGGGCTTTTCGGGACAGGGGCGAACCCGAACACCGGGGAGCTGTTTTTT. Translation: CASSGLFGTGANPNTGELFF.

The CDR3 reads CASSALITSGGMNEQFF. The CDR3 region has the DNA TGTGCCAGCAGTGCCTTAATCACTAGCGGGGGAATGAATGAGCAGTTCTTC. J is TRBJ2-1 and V is TRBV6-1; 11 bases fit TRBD2. CDR3 length equals 17 residues. The germline V gene encodes CDR1 MNHNS and CDR2 SASEGT. With 4 bases clipped from V and 7 bases from J, the junction kept 12 bases outside the gene matches.

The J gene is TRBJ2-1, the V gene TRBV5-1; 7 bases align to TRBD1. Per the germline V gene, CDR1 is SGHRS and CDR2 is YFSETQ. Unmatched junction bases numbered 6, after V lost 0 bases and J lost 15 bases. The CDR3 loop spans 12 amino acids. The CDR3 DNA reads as TGCGCCAGCAGCTTGGTACAGGGGTTCGCGTTCTTC. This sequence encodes CASSLVQGFAFF.

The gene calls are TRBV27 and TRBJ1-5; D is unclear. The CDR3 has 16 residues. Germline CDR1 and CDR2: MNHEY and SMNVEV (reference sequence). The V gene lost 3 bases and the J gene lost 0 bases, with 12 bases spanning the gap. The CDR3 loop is CASSLLGVYSNQPQHF. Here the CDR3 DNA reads TGTGCCAGCAGTTTGTTGGGAGTATATAGCAATCAGCCCCAGCATTTT.

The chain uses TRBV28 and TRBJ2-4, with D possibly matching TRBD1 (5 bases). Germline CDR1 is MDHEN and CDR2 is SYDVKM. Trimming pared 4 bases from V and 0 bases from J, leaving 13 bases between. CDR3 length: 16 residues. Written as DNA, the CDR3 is TGTGCCAGCAGTTCTCGCGACAGCCTAGCCAAAAACATTCAGTACTTC. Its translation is CASSSRDSLAKNIQYF.

CDR3 loop: CASSQGWNGELFF. CDR3 nucleotide sequence: TGTGCCAGCAGCCAAGGTTGGAATGGGGAGCTGTTTTTT. The gene calls are TRBV6-5 and TRBJ2-2; D call uncertain. Germline V gene lookup returns CDR1 MNHEY and CDR2 SVGAGI. The length of the CDR3 is 13 residues. V lost 6 bases to trimming and J lost 8 bases, with 13 bases between them.

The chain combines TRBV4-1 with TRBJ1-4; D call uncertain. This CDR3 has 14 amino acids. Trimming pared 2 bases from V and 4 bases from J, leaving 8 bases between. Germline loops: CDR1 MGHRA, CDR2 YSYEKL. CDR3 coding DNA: TGCGCCAGCAGCCAAAGAACGAATAATGAAAAACTGTTTTTT. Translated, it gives CASSQRTNNEKLFF.

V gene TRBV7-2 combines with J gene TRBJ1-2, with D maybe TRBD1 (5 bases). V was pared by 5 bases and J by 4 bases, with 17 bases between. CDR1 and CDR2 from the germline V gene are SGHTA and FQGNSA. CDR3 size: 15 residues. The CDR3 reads CASSPPGDAVYGYTF. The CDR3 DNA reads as TGTGCCAGCAGCCCCCCGGGGGACGCGGTCTATGGCTACACCTTC.

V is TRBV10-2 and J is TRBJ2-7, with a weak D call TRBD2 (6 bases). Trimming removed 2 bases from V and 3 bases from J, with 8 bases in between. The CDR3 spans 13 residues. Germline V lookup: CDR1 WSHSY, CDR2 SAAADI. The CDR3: CASSEAGSYEQYV. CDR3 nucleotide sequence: TGCGCCAGCAGTGAGGCCGGGAGCTACGAGCAGTACGTC.

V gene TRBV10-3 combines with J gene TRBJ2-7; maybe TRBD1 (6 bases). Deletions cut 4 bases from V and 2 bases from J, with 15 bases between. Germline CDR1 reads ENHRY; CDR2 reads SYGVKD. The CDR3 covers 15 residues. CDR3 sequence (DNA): TGTGCCATCAGTGTCCACCCGGACAGCGCCTACGAGCAGTACGTC. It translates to CAISVHPDSAYEQYV.

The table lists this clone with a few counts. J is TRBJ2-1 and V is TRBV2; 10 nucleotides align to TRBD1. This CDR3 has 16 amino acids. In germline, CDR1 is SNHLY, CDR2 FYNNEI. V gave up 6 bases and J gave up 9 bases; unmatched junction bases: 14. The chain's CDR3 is CASRVTGTGEGGEQFF. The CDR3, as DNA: TGTGCCAGCAGGGTAACCGGGACAGGGGAGGGCGGTGAGCAGTTCTTC.

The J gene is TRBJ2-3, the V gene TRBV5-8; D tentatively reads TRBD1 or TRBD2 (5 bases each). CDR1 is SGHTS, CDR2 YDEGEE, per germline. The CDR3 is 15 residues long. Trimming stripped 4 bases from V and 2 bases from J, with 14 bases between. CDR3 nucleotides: TGTGCCAGCAGCGCCGGGACCCTCACCACAGATACGCAGTATTTT. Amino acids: CASSAGTLTTDTQYF.

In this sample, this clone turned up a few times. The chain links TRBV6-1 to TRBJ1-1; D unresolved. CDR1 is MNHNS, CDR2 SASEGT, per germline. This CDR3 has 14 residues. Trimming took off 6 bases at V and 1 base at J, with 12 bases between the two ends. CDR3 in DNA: TGTGCCAGCAGACTCCGATTGGAGAACACTGAAGCTTTCTTT. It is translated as CASRLRLENTEAFF.

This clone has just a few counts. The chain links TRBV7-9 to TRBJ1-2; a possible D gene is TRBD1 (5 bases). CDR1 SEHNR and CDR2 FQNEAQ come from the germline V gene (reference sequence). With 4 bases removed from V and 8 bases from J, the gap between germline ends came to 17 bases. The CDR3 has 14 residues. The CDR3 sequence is CASSSLFSGRGYTF. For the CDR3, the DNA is TGTGCCAGCAGCTCCCTCTTTTCAGGGAGAGGCTACACCTTC.

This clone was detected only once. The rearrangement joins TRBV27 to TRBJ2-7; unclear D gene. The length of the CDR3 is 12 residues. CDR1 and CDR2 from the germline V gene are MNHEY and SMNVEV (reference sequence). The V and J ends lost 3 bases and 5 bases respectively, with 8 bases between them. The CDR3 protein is CASSFYPNEQYF. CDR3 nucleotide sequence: TGTGCCAGCAGTTTTTACCCCAACGAGCAGTACTTC.

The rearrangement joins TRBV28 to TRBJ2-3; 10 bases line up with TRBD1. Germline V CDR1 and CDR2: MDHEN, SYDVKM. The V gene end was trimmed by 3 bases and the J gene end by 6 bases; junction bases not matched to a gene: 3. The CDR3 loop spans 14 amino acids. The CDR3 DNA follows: TGTGCCAGCAGTTTTGGGACAGGGGTTGATACGCAGTATTTT. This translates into CASSFGTGVDTQYF.

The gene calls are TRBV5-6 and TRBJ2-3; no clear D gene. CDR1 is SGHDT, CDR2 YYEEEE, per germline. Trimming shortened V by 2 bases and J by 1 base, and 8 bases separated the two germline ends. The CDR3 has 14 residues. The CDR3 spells CASSFGPGTDTQYF. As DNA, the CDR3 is TGTGCCAGCAGCTTCGGACCTGGCACAGATACGCAGTATTTT.

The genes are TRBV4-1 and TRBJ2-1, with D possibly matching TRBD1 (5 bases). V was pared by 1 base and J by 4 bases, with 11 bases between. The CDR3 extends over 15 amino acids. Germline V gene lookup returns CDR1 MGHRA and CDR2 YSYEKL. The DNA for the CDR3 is TGCGCCAGCAGCCAAGGTCAGGGCGCGTACAATGAGCAGTTCTTC. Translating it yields CASSQGQGAYNEQFF.

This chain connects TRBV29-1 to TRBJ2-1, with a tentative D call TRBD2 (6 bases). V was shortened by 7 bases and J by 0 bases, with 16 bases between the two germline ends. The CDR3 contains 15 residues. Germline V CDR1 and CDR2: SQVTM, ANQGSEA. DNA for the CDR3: TGCAGCGGGACGGGACTGATTAGCTCCTACAATGAGCAGTTCTTC. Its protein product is CSGTGLISSYNEQFF.

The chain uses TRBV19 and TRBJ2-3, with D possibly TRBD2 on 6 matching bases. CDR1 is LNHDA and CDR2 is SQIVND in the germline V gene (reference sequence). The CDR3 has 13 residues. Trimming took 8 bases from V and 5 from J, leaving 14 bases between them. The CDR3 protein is CASGTASQDTQYF. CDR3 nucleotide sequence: TGTGCCAGTGGGACTGCCAGCCAAGATACGCAGTATTTT.

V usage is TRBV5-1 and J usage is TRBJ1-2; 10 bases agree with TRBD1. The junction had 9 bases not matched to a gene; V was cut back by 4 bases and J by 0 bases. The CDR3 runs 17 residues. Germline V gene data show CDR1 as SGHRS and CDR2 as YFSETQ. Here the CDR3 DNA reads TGCGCCAGCAGCACAGTAGGGACAGGGGAGACTAACTATGGCTACACCTTC. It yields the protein CASSTVGTGETNYGYTF.

The CDR3 loop is CASSFEAGGRGYEQYF. In DNA form, the CDR3 reads TGTGCCAGCAGCTTCGAAGCGGGAGGGAGGGGCTACGAGCAGTACTTC. V is TRBV7-6 and J is TRBJ2-7; 10 bases are a match to TRBD2. Germline V gene lookup returns CDR1 SGHVS and CDR2 FNYEAQ. V lost 3 bases to trimming and J lost 3 bases; unmatched junction nucleotides: 8. The CDR3 loop spans 16 amino acids.

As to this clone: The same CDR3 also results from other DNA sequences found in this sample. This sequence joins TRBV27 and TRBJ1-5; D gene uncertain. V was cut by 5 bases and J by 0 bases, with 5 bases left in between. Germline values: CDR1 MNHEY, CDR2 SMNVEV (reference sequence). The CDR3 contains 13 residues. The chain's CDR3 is CASSPYSNQPQHF. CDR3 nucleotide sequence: TGTGCCAGCAGTCCCTATAGCAATCAGCCCCAGCATTTT.

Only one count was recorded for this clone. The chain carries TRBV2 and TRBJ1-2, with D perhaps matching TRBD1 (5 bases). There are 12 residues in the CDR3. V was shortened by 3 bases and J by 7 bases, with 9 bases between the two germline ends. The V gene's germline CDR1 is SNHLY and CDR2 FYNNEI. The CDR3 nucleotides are TGTGCCAGCAGTGACAGGGACCCTGGCTACACCTTC. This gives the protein CASSDRDPGYTF.

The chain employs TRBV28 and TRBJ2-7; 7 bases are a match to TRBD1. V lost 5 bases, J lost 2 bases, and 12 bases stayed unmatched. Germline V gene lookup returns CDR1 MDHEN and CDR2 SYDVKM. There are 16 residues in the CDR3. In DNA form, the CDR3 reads TGTGCCAGCAGTCTGCCTCCGGGACAGAGTACCTACGAGCAGTACTTC. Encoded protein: CASSLPPGQSTYEQYF.

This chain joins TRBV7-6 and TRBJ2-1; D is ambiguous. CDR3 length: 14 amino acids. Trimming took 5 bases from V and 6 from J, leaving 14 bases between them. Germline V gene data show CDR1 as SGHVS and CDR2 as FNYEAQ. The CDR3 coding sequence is TGTGCCAGCAGCCCCCGGTCGAAGATCAATGAGCAGTTCTTC. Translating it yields CASSPRSKINEQFF.